The 28 T cell receptor beta chains reported below all come from one sample, sequenced in a study of glioma-infiltrating T cells. TCR alpha and beta CDR3 regions were amplified from RNA using iRepertoire nested multiplex PCR. MiXCR, run by TCRdb on the multiplex PCR reads, gives a single entry per CDR3 protein. The table shows over 120,000 distinct CDR3 sequences, with roughly two fifths occurring only once. Sequencing used glioma tissue, nonneoplastic brain tissue, or PBMCs (not recorded which). These receptors came from a human donor with low-grade glioma or glioblastoma, undergoing nonglioma brain surgery, or in good health (not recorded which).

This clonotype has just a few counts. The V call is TRBV6-6, the J call TRBJ2-1; 7 nucleotides align to TRBD1. Germline loops: CDR1 MNHNY, CDR2 SVGAGI (reference sequence). J was trimmed by 5 bases and V by 2 bases; bases with no gene match: 3. CDR3 length: 14 amino acids. CDR3 residues: CASSYRDSNNEQFF. In DNA form, the CDR3 reads TGTGCCAGCAGTTACCGGGACAGTAACAATGAGCAGTTCTTC.

This clonotype was picked up a small number of times. The V gene is TRBV4-1, the J gene TRBJ1-3; unclear D gene. This CDR3 is built from 14 residues. Trimming removed 2 bases at V and 9 bases at J, with 14 bases between. The V gene's germline CDR1 is MGHRA and CDR2 YSYEKL. The chain's CDR3 is CASSQLSRQSTIYF. CDR3 DNA sequence: TGCGCCAGCAGCCAATTATCCCGTCAGAGCACCATATATTTT.

In regard to this clonotype: An end of the junction differs from the germline gene, which may be a read error. The chain carries TRBV20-1 and TRBJ2-7; D is unclear. CDR1 is DFQATT, CDR2 SNEGSKA, per germline (reference sequence). The CDR3 is 10 amino acids. In DNA form, the CDR3 reads TGCAGTACTGGTTCGGACGACCAGTACTTC. This gives the protein CSTGSDDQYF.

The J gene is TRBJ1-6, the V gene TRBV6-1; D gene unclear. The CDR3 contains 13 residues. Germline V CDR1 and CDR2: MNHNS, SASEGT. V was shortened by 9 bases and J by 3 bases, with 9 bases between the two germline ends. CDR3 sequence reads: CASVGIYNSPLHF. The CDR3 nucleotides read TGTGCCAGTGTTGGGATCTATAATTCACCCCTCCACTTT.

The table lists this clonotype with a few counts. The chain couples TRBV6-2 or TRBV6-3 to TRBJ2-5; the match to TRBD1 covers 7 bases. Trimming cost V 0 bases and J 5 bases; bases outside gene matches: 3. Germline V gene lookup returns CDR1 MNHEY and CDR2 SVGEGT. This CDR3 contains 14 residues. In nucleotides, the CDR3 is TGTGCCAGCAGTTACTCGGCAGGGGGTGAGACCCAGTACTTC. Its translation is CASSYSAGGETQYF.

V usage is TRBV10-3 and J usage is TRBJ1-5; no clear D. Germline CDR1 and CDR2: ENHRY and SYGVKD. The CDR3 contains 13 residues. The ends were cut back, 8 bases at V and 3 bases at J, with 11 bases in the middle. The DNA for the CDR3 is TGTGCCATCGCACGGGGTGTCAATCAGCCCCAGCATTTT. Translating gives CAIARGVNQPQHF.

CDR3: CASSSHRDSKAFF. In DNA form, the CDR3 reads TGTGCCAGCAGCTCACATCGGGACAGTAAAGCTTTCTTT. The V and J genes are TRBV6-2 or TRBV6-3 and TRBJ1-1; 7 positions match TRBD1. From germline, CDR1 is MNHEY and CDR2 SVGEGT. The junction had 10 bases not matched to a gene; V was cut back by 6 bases and J by 9 bases. This CDR3 has 13 amino acids.

The chain couples TRBV4-1 to TRBJ1-2, with a weak D call TRBD1 (5 bases). There are 14 residues in the CDR3. The germline V gene has CDR1 MGHRA and CDR2 YSYEKL. With 4 bases removed from V and 5 bases from J, the gap between germline ends came to 14 bases. As DNA, the CDR3 is TGCGCCAGCAGCCGTTCGGACGGACAATATGGCTACACCTTC. Translating gives CASSRSDGQYGYTF.

This chain connects TRBV6-2 or TRBV6-3 to TRBJ2-7, with TRBD2 as a possible D gene (6 bases). CDR3 length equals 13 residues. Trimming removed 7 bases at V and 2 bases at J, with 12 bases between. Germline V gives CDR1 MNHEY, CDR2 SVGEGT. The CDR3 here is CASNWDSAYEQYF. The CDR3 region has the DNA TGTGCCAGCAATTGGGACTCAGCCTACGAGCAGTACTTC.

This chain connects TRBV20-1 to TRBJ2-5, with no clear D. V gave up 7 bases and J gave up 5 bases, with 20 bases separating them. CDR3 length: 14 residues. The V gene's germline CDR1 is DFQATT and CDR2 SNEGSKA (reference sequence). CDR3 sequence reads: CSGHVVRPLETQYF. The CDR3 nucleotides are TGCAGTGGGCACGTGGTGAGGCCGTTGGAGACCCAGTACTTC.

Turning to this clonotype: This could be a read error, since a much larger clone is one nucleotide away. The CDR3 reads CARSDPDGTERHEQYF. In DNA, the CDR3 is TGTGCCAGAAGCGACCCGGACGGTACGGAACGCCACGAGCAGTACTTC. The chain joins TRBV6-2 or TRBV6-3 to TRBJ2-7; D ambiguous. Germline V gene lookup returns CDR1 MNHEY and CDR2 SVGEGT. The CDR3 totals 16 residues. Trimming left V 9 bases short and J 5 bases short, with 26 bases between.

The V call is TRBV11-2, the J call TRBJ1-5, with TRBD1 as a possible D gene (5 bases). Germline V gives CDR1 SGHAT, CDR2 FQNNGV. Trimming took 4 bases from V and 0 from J, leaving 7 bases between them. CDR3 length equals 14 residues. CDR3 in amino acids: CASSSTDSNQPQHF. CDR3 sequence (DNA): TGTGCCAGCAGCTCGACAGATAGCAATCAGCCCCAGCATTTT. The full variable domain, rest sourced from reference TRBV11-2 and TRBJ1-5, is EAGVAQSPRYKIIEKRQSVAFWCNPISGHATLYWYQQILGQGPKLLIQFQNNGVVDDSQLPKDRFSAERLKGVDSTLKIQPAKLEDSAVYLCASSSTDSNQPQHFGDGTRLSIL.

The chain recombines TRBV5-8 with TRBJ2-3; D unclear. Trimming took off 7 bases at V and 11 bases at J, with 26 bases between the two ends. CDR3 length: 15 amino acids. Looked up from germline, CDR1 is SGHTS and CDR2 is YDEGEE. The chain's CDR3 is CASFTPVSSYNEQYF. CDR3 bases: TGTGCCAGCTTCACCCCGGTGAGCTCCTACAATGAGCAGTATTTT.

This clonotype was seen only a few times. The V gene is TRBV20-1, the J gene TRBJ1-2; weak D call: TRBD1 (6 bases). Looked up from germline, CDR1 is DFQATT and CDR2 is SNEGSKA (reference sequence). V shed 5 bases and J shed 2 bases, with 9 bases lying between them. The CDR3 runs to 12 residues. The CDR3 region has the DNA TGCAGTGCTTACAGGGCCAACTATGGCTACACCTTC. This encodes CSAYRANYGYTF.

This clonotype was counted a few times. The chain combines TRBV6-1 with TRBJ2-7; possibly TRBD1 or TRBD2 for D (5 bases each). Deletions cut 5 bases from V and 12 bases from J, with 17 bases between. This CDR3 has 12 amino acids. The germline gives CDR1 MNHNS, CDR2 SASEGT. The CDR3 bases are TGTGCCAGCAGTCAAGGGAGCCAGGGTCCGTACTTC. Its protein product is CASSQGSQGPYF.

This clonotype was seen more than once but under ten times. This sequence joins TRBV19 and TRBJ1-6; 7 bases are a match to TRBD1. V shed 3 bases, J shed 4 bases, and the junction held 0 bases outside the gene matches. Germline CDR1 and CDR2: LNHDA and SQIVND (reference sequence). The CDR3 sequence is 14 residues long. CDR3 bases: TGTGCCAGTAGTATGGGACAGTATAATTCACCCCTCCACTTT. Translated: CASSMGQYNSPLHF.

This clonotype was observed a few times. The chain carries TRBV6-2 or TRBV6-3 and TRBJ2-7, with D maybe TRBD1 (7 bases). The CDR3 sequence is 16 residues long. Germline assignment: CDR1 MNHEY and CDR2 SVGEGT. The V gene lost 0 bases and the J gene lost 6 bases, with 18 bases spanning the gap. The CDR3 here is CASSYSGGHRGREQYF. The CDR3, as DNA: TGTGCCAGCAGTTACTCGGGAGGACACAGGGGCCGCGAGCAGTACTTC.

This clonotype appeared a few times. The chain joins TRBV6-1 to TRBJ1-1; D is unclear. This CDR3 contains 13 residues. Germline V CDR1 and CDR2: MNHNS, SASEGT. V lost 7 bases, J lost 2 bases, and 11 bases lay in between. CDR3 sequence (DNA): TGTGCCAGCACCCTAGGGCAAAACACTGAAGCTTTCTTT. Its protein is CASTLGQNTEAFF.

The chain recombines TRBV2 with TRBJ2-3; the D gene is possibly TRBD1 (6 bases). The germline CDR1 and CDR2 sequences are SNHLY and FYNNEI. CDR3 length equals 13 residues. The V end was cut by 10 bases, the J end by 5 bases, with 16 bases between. This CDR3 reads CATTRDTKDTQYF. DNA of the CDR3: TGTGCCACCACCAGGGACACGAAAGATACGCAGTATTTT.

The chain employs TRBV7-9 and TRBJ1-2, with TRBD1 identical over 7 bases. With 11 bases clipped from V and 4 bases from J, the junction kept 7 bases outside the gene matches. Germline lookup yields CDR1 SEHNR and CDR2 FQNEAQ (reference sequence). This CDR3 is built from 12 residues. The DNA for the CDR3 is TGTGCCGGGTCCAGGACAGGCTATGGCTACACCTTC. As protein: CAGSRTGYGYTF.

This clonotype occurred a few times. The V and J genes are TRBV27 and TRBJ1-5, with 10 bases that match TRBD1. V lost 4 bases and J lost 1; bases outside the gene matches: 4. CDR3 size: 16 residues. Germline V gene data show CDR1 as MNHEY and CDR2 as SMNVEV (reference sequence). CDR3 DNA sequence: TGTGCCAGCAGTTGGGGACAGGGGAAAAGCAATCAGCCCCAGCATTTT. It specifies CASSWGQGKSNQPQHF.

The chain joins TRBV2 to TRBJ1-1; D is ambiguous. The germline V and J ends were trimmed by 6 bases and 4 bases, with 12 bases remaining between them. The CDR3 is made up of 13 amino acids. The germline V gene has CDR1 SNHLY and CDR2 FYNNEI. The chain's CDR3 is CASRGDMGTEAFF. CDR3 nucleotide sequence: TGTGCCAGCAGGGGAGATATGGGCACTGAAGCTTTCTTT.

This clonotype occurred once. V usage is TRBV6-1 and J usage is TRBJ1-1; D is unclear. The CDR3 totals 16 residues. Germline CDR1 reads MNHNS; CDR2 reads SASEGT. The V and J ends lost 10 bases and 0 bases respectively, with 21 bases between them. This CDR3 is CAISESVSTMNTEAFF. The CDR3 DNA sequence: TGTGCCATCAGCGAGTCGGTGTCCACGATGAACACTGAAGCTTTCTTT.

J is TRBJ2-7 and V is TRBV27, with 9 bases matching TRBD1. The CDR3 extends over 14 amino acids. Germline loops: CDR1 MNHEY, CDR2 SMNVEV (reference sequence). V gave up 7 bases and J gave up 7 bases; unmatched junction bases: 11. The CDR3 DNA follows: TGTGCCAGCAAAGTTCCGGGACAGGGAAAAGAGCAGTACTTC. Its translation: CASKVPGQGKEQYF.

The chain uses TRBV2 and TRBJ2-7; D is unresolved. The germline V and J ends were trimmed by 4 bases and 3 bases, with 13 bases remaining between them. This CDR3 is 14 amino acids long. Germline CDR1 is SNHLY and CDR2 is FYNNEI. The CDR3 DNA is TGTGCCAGCAGTGTAGCTAGTATCCGCTACGAGCAGTACTTC. This gives the protein CASSVASIRYEQYF. Full variable domain (missing parts from reference TRBV2 and TRBJ2-7): EPEVTQTPSHQVTQMGQEVILRCVPISNHLYFYWYRQILGQKVEFLVSFYNNEISEKSEIFDDQFSVERPDGSNFTLKIRSTKLEDSAMYFCASSVASIRYEQYFGPGTRLTVT.

The chain employs TRBV28 and TRBJ2-4, with D maybe TRBD1 (5 bases). V lost 5 bases and J 1 base, leaving 27 bases between the germline ends. Germline-derived CDR1 and CDR2 are MDHEN and SYDVKM. The CDR3 is 20 amino acids. This CDR3 is CASSLNLDMVDTGAKNIQYF. CDR3 bases: TGTGCCAGCAGTCTTAATCTGGACATGGTCGATACCGGGGCCAAAAACATTCAGTACTTC.

The chain carries TRBV6-5 and TRBJ2-3; weak D call: TRBD2 (5 bases). This CDR3 has 15 residues. V was cut by 3 bases and J by 1 base, with 11 bases left in between. Looked up from germline, CDR1 is MNHEY and CDR2 is SVGAGI. The CDR3 DNA is TGTGCCAGCAGTTATAGCGCTAGCCGCACAGATACGCAGTATTTT. It is translated as CASSYSASRTDTQYF.

This clonotype was detected a few times. This chain connects TRBV4-1 to TRBJ1-3, with a tentative D call TRBD1 (5 bases). This CDR3 has 16 amino acids. Germline V gene data show CDR1 as MGHRA and CDR2 as YSYEKL. The V end lost 0 bases, the J end lost 0 bases, and 9 bases lay between the germline ends. In DNA, the CDR3 is TGCGCCAGCAGCCAAGAAAGGGGAAGCTCTGGAAACACCATATATTTT. It translates to CASSQERGSSGNTIYF.